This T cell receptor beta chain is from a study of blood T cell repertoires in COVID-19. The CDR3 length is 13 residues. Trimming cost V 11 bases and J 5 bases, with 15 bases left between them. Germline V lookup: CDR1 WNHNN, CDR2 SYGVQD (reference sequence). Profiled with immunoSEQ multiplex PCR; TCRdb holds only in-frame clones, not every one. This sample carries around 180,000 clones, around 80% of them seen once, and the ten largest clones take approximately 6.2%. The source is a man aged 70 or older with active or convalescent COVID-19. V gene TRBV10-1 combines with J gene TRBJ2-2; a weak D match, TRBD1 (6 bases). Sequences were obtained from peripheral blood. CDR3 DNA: TGCGCCTCCCAACAGGGCGGAACCGGGGAGCTGTTTTTT. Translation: CASQQGGTGELFF.